This T cell receptor (beta chain) was sequenced during a study of T-cell reconstitution after alpha-beta-depleted transplantation in children. After removal of 4 bases from V and 5 bases from J, the junction contained 4 bases not matched to a gene. This CDR3 spans 14 amino acids. Per the germline V gene, CDR1 is SGHRS and CDR2 is YFSETQ. This clonotype was observed a handful of times. Unique molecular identifiers were built into the TCRbeta library. TCRdb re-derived calls from the PCR reads in MiXCR, one entry per CDR3 protein. The sample holds roughly 300,000 distinct CDR3 sequences, almost 10% seen once.

The rearrangement links TRBV5-1 to TRBJ2-3; 10 nucleotides agree with TRBD2. The sample in question was PBMCs from the stem cell graft donor, obtained from the stem cell graft. The clonotype originates from a human donor who donated a stem cell graft to a child with SCID. Here the CDR3 DNA reads TGCGCCAGCAGCAGTAGCGGGGGGCGAGATACGCAGTATTTT. This translates into CASSSSGGRDTQYF.